A single sample gave rise to the 32 T cell receptor beta chains below, sequenced in a study of T cells in Graves' hyperthyroidism and ophthalmopathy. The source material, RNA transcripts, was used to amplify TCR beta CDR3 regions. With the HTBI primer set, the TCR CDR3 went through a first round of RT-PCR. TCRdb processed the multiplex PCR reads anew with MiXCR; each CDR3 protein has one entry. The data contain approximately 300,000 distinct CDR3 sequences, 15% to 20% of them seen just once; the ten biggest clones take up just over 55%. What was sequenced was blood. These TCRs come from a woman aged 55-69 years with Graves' ophthalmopathy.

A few counts support this clonotype. V is TRBV19 and J is TRBJ2-1, with 8 bases identical to TRBD2. This CDR3 is 15 amino acids long. V lost 7 bases, J lost 5 bases, and 10 bases stayed unmatched. The V gene's germline CDR1 is LNHDA and CDR2 SQIVND (reference sequence). For the CDR3, the DNA is TGTGCCAGTACCGATCTCGGGAGGGGTAACAATGAGCAGTTCTTC. It is translated as CASTDLGRGNNEQFF. Drawing the rest from reference TRBV19 and TRBJ2-1, the complete variable domain is DGGITQSPKYLFRKEGQNVTLSCEQNLNHDAMYWYRQDPGQGLRLIYYSQIVNDFQKGDIAEGYSVSREKKESFPLTVTSAQKNPTAFYLCASTDLGRGNNEQFFGPGTRLTVL.

This clonotype was detected only a few times. The chain links TRBV11-2 to TRBJ1-5, with unresolved D. The CDR3 covers 12 residues. The germline V and J ends were trimmed by 5 bases and 6 bases, with 8 bases remaining between them. CDR1 is SGHAT and CDR2 is FQNNGV in the germline V gene. CDR3 region: CASSDGIQPQHF. CDR3 nucleotide sequence: TGTGCCAGCAGCGATGGGATTCAGCCCCAGCATTTT.

This clonotype was counted many times. V and J are TRBV5-1 and TRBJ2-7, with 8 positions matching TRBD2. This CDR3 is built from 15 residues. The V and J ends lost 0 bases and 0 bases, in that order; junction bases with no gene match: 2. The germline V gene encodes CDR1 SGHRS and CDR2 YFSETQ. This CDR3 reads CASSLGSGSSYEQYF. CDR3 DNA sequence: TGCGCCAGCAGCTTGGGAAGCGGGAGCTCCTACGAGCAGTACTTC.

The rearrangement joins TRBV29-1 to TRBJ2-3; 9 bases are a match to TRBD2. This CDR3 spans 14 amino acids. Germline lookup yields CDR1 SQVTM and CDR2 ANQGSEA. Unmatched junction bases numbered 10, after V lost 4 bases and J lost 8 bases. The CDR3 loop is CSVVSAGGRGTQYF. In nucleotides, the CDR3 is TGCAGCGTTGTTTCAGCGGGAGGAAGGGGTACGCAGTATTTT.

This chain links TRBV6-1 with TRBJ1-6, with D possibly being TRBD1 (6 bases). The CDR3 runs 17 residues. CDR1 MNHNS and CDR2 SASEGT come from the germline V gene. Between the trimmed V and J ends, which lost 6 bases and 5 bases, there was a span of 20 bases. This chain's CDR3 is CASRGGYRNGDNSPLHF. The CDR3 nucleotides are TGTGCCAGCAGAGGGGGGTACCGTAACGGGGATAATTCACCCCTCCACTTT.

This clonotype was counted a few times. The chain employs TRBV20-1 and TRBJ1-4; 7 bases match TRBD1. This CDR3 region has 16 residues. CDR1 and CDR2 from the germline V gene are DFQATT and SNEGSKA (reference sequence). The junction had 5 bases not matched to a gene; V was cut back by 1 base and J by 0 bases. CDR3 DNA sequence: TGCAGTGCTAGAGGTTCCCAGGGGGCAACTAATGAAAAACTGTTTTTT. Translation gives CSARGSQGATNEKLFF.

V usage is TRBV3-1 and J usage is TRBJ1-2; 9 bases are shared with TRBD1. V trimming: 1 base; J trimming: 5 bases; junction bases outside the gene matches: 8. CDR1 and CDR2 (germline): LGHDT, YNNKEL (reference sequence). The CDR3 extends over 16 amino acids. In DNA, the CDR3 is TGTGCCAGCAGCCAAGTTTTTACAGGGGGCGGGTATGGCTACACCTTC. Translating gives CASSQVFTGGGYGYTF. Combining the CDR3 with reference TRBV3-1 and TRBJ1-2 gives the whole variable domain DTAVSQTPKYLVTQMGNDKSIKCEQNLGHDTMYWYKQDSKKFLKIMFSYNNKELIINETVPNRFSPKSPDKAHLNLHINSLELGDSAVYFCASSQVFTGGGYGYTFGSGTRLTVV.

V usage is TRBV12-3 or TRBV12-4 and J usage is TRBJ1-6; D is unclear. The CDR3 totals 14 residues. Trimming left V 3 bases short and J 8 bases short, with 11 bases between. CDR3 amino acids: CASSLKEGDSPLHF. The CDR3 region has the DNA TGTGCCAGCAGTTTGAAGGAGGGCGATTCACCCCTCCACTTT.

In its sample, this clonotype was seen a few times. The chain recombines TRBV20-1 with TRBJ2-7; 7 bases are a match to TRBD1. Trimming cost V 6 bases and J 4 bases; bases outside gene matches: 6. In germline, CDR1 is DFQATT, CDR2 SNEGSKA (reference sequence). The CDR3 runs 12 residues. CDR3 sequence reads: CSARGTAYEQYF. Here the CDR3 DNA reads TGCAGTGCCAGGGGGACAGCTTACGAGCAGTACTTC.

This clonotype was picked up a small number of times. In DNA form, the CDR3 reads TGTGCCAGCAGCTTGGAGGTTAGCGGGAGTTACGAGCAGTACTTC. It encodes CASSLEVSGSYEQYF. V and J are TRBV5-4 and TRBJ2-7; 9 bases line up with TRBD2. The trim removed 0 bases at V and 4 bases at J, leaving 5 bases unmatched. The CDR3 contains 15 residues. CDR1 is SGHNT, CDR2 YYREEE, per germline (reference sequence).

This clonotype has ten or more counts. This chain connects TRBV20-1 to TRBJ1-5, with 8 bases identical to TRBD1. V lost 3 bases, J lost 5 bases, and 3 bases stayed unmatched. CDR1 is DFQATT, CDR2 SNEGSKA, per germline (reference sequence). The CDR3 covers 13 residues. Written as DNA, the CDR3 is TGCAGTGCTAGTTCAGGGGGCGATCAGCCCCAGCATTTT. Translating gives CSASSGGDQPQHF.

The chain employs TRBV19 and TRBJ1-2, with D tentatively TRBD1 (6 bases). Germline V gives CDR1 LNHDA, CDR2 SQIVND (reference sequence). The CDR3 is made up of 14 amino acids. V lost 9 bases and J lost 4, with 18 bases in between. DNA of the CDR3: TGTGCCAGCCGCGGGGGGCGTTCAATCTATGGCTACACCTTC. This encodes CASRGGRSIYGYTF. Looking up the rest from reference TRBV19 and TRBJ1-2 gives the full variable domain: DGGITQSPKYLFRKEGQNVTLSCEQNLNHDAMYWYRQDPGQGLRLIYYSQIVNDFQKGDIAEGYSVSREKKESFPLTVTSAQKNPTAFYLCASRGGRSIYGYTFGSGTRLTVV.

This clonotype was observed at least ten times. The chain joins TRBV18 to TRBJ1-1; TRBD1 might be the D (6 bases). Germline V gene lookup returns CDR1 KGHSH and CDR2 LQKENI. The V end lost 5 bases, the J end lost 10 bases, and 14 bases lay between the germline ends. The CDR3 totals 12 residues. The CDR3 nucleotides read TGTGCCAGCTCAGCTAACAGGGATGGAGCTTTCTTT. Amino acids: CASSANRDGAFF. The whole variable domain, remainder taken from reference TRBV18 and TRBJ1-1, is NAGVMQNPRHLVRRRGQEARLRCSPMKGHSHVYWYRQLPEEGLKFMVYLQKENIIDESGMPKERFSAEFPKEGPSILRIQQVVRGDSAAYFCASSANRDGAFFGQGTRLTVV.

This clonotype was picked up many times. The rearrangement uses TRBV20-1 and TRBJ2-7; D tentatively reads TRBD1 or TRBD2 (5 bases each). This CDR3 is built from 13 residues. Trimming took off 3 bases at V and 3 bases at J, with 12 bases between the two ends. CDR1 is DFQATT and CDR2 is SNEGSKA in the germline V gene (reference sequence). CDR3 DNA sequence: TGCAGTGCTAGTATCGGGACCAACTACGAGCAGTACTTC. It codes for CSASIGTNYEQYF.

The V and J genes are TRBV15 and TRBJ2-5; no reliable D call. V was shortened by 1 base and J by 5 bases, with 11 bases between the two germline ends. Germline V CDR1 and CDR2: LNHNV, YYDKDF (reference sequence). CDR3 length: 14 residues. CDR3 in amino acids: CATSRVRLGETQYF. CDR3 in DNA: TGTGCCACCAGCAGAGTGAGGTTAGGGGAGACCCAGTACTTC.

This clonotype was observed a few times. V and J are TRBV10-3 and TRBJ2-1, with 9 bases that match TRBD2. This CDR3 has 15 amino acids. V was pared by 4 bases and J by 4 bases, with 5 bases of the junction left unmatched. Germline-derived CDR1 and CDR2 are ENHRY and SYGVKD. CDR3 in DNA: TGTGCCATCAGTGTCAGCGGGGGGTCATACAATGAGCAGTTCTTC. Translated: CAISVSGGSYNEQFF.

The table lists this clonotype with many counts. The chain has TRBV28 and TRBJ2-2; D not certain. Deletions cut 2 bases from V and 4 bases from J, with 11 bases between. Germline values: CDR1 MDHEN, CDR2 SYDVKM. This CDR3 comprises 15 residues. CDR3 loop: CASSLKRITTGELFF. In nucleotides, the CDR3 is TGTGCCAGCAGTTTAAAGCGAATAACCACCGGGGAGCTGTTTTTT.

The sample holds many counts of this clonotype. The chain has TRBV6-1 and TRBJ2-7, with a weak D call TRBD2 (5 bases). This CDR3 comprises 14 residues. Germline loops: CDR1 MNHNS, CDR2 SASEGT. With 5 bases removed from V and 2 bases from J, the gap between germline ends came to 13 bases. The CDR3 sequence: CASSPITGTYEQYF. Here the CDR3 DNA reads TGTGCCAGCAGTCCCATAACCGGGACCTACGAGCAGTACTTC.

In this sample, this clonotype turned up many times. This chain joins TRBV30 and TRBJ1-1, with a tentative D call TRBD1 (5 bases). Germline CDR1 reads GTSNPN; CDR2 reads SVGIG (reference sequence). V gave up 0 bases and J gave up 0 bases, with 14 bases separating them. This CDR3 is 16 amino acids long. The CDR3, as DNA: TGTGCCTGGAGTGTACGGGGCAGCGGGATGAACACTGAAGCTTTCTTT. It is translated as CAWSVRGSGMNTEAFF. The whole variable domain, filled in from reference TRBV30 and TRBJ1-1, reads SQTIHQWPATLVQPVGSPLSLECTVEGTSNPNLYWYRQAAGRGLQLLFYSVGIGQISSEVPQNLSASRPQDRQFILSSKKLLLSDSGFYLCAWSVRGSGMNTEAFFGQGTRLTVV.

There are many counts of this clonotype. The CDR3 reads CASRAGMNTEAFF. The CDR3 DNA reads TGCGCCAGCAGAGCGGGCATGAACACTGAAGCTTTCTTT. The genes are TRBV10-2 and TRBJ1-1, with no clear D. Germline V gene lookup returns CDR1 WSHSY and CDR2 SAAADI. The CDR3 runs to 13 residues. V was pared by 6 bases and J by 0 bases, with 8 bases between.

There are many counts of this clonotype. CDR3 residues: CASSEMRDGEAFF. Here the CDR3 DNA reads TGTGCCAGCAGTGAGATGCGGGACGGTGAAGCTTTCTTT. This chain uses TRBV2 with TRBJ1-1, with D perhaps TRBD1 (5 bases). The CDR3 length is 13 residues. Looked up from germline, CDR1 is SNHLY and CDR2 is FYNNEI. The germline V and J ends were trimmed by 3 bases and 7 bases, with 12 bases remaining between them.

This clonotype is a singleton in its sample. V gene TRBV28 combines with J gene TRBJ2-1; TRBD2 matches at 8 bases. Germline V CDR1 and CDR2: MDHEN, SYDVKM. After removal of 5 bases from V and 8 bases from J, the junction contained 11 bases not matched to a gene. The CDR3 extends over 15 amino acids. The CDR3: CASSPPRGGRDEQFF. The CDR3 nucleotides read TGTGCCAGCAGTCCACCCCGGGGGGGCCGGGATGAGCAGTTCTTC.

This clonotype was detected ten times or more. The rearrangement links TRBV12-3 or TRBV12-4 to TRBJ2-3; the match to TRBD2 covers 8 bases. The CDR3 is 15 residues long. V lost 2 bases to trimming and J lost 5 bases; unmatched junction nucleotides: 6. Here the CDR3 reads CASSLFEAGVDTQYF. In DNA form, the CDR3 reads TGTGCCAGCAGTTTATTCGAAGCGGGAGTAGATACGCAGTATTTT.

This clonotype was observed many times. The chain combines TRBV3-1 with TRBJ2-5, with D perhaps assigned TRBD1 or TRBD2 (5 bases each). The V end lost 1 base, the J end lost 7 bases, and 13 bases lay between the germline ends. The length of the CDR3 is 14 residues. Germline V gives CDR1 LGHDT, CDR2 YNNKEL (reference sequence). As DNA, the CDR3 is TGTGCCAGCAGCCAAGTGTCGGGACCCGGGACCCAGTACTTC. It encodes CASSQVSGPGTQYF.

This clonotype occurred many times. The gene calls are TRBV28 and TRBJ2-2; D is perhaps TRBD2 (6 bases). The CDR3 loop spans 18 amino acids. Trimming stripped 1 base from V and 6 bases from J, with 21 bases between. Germline CDR1 MDHEN, CDR2 SYDVKM. CDR3 sequence reads: CASSLFAGIGKYAGELFF. CDR3 nucleotide sequence: TGTGCCAGCAGTTTATTCGCGGGGATTGGGAAGTACGCCGGGGAGCTGTTTTTT. The entire variable domain, with the rest obtained from reference TRBV28 and TRBJ2-2, is as follows: DVKVTQSSRYLVKRTGEKVFLECVQDMDHENMFWYRQDPGLGLRLIYFSYDVKMKEKGDIPEGYSVSREKKERFSLILESASTNQTSMYLCASSLFAGIGKYAGELFFGEGSRLTVL.

There are many counts of this clonotype. The genes are TRBV28 and TRBJ2-5; 8 nucleotides line up with TRBD1. The germline CDR1 and CDR2 sequences are MDHEN and SYDVKM. The V segment lost 5 bases and the J segment 1 base; nucleotides outside the gene matches: 3. This CDR3 region has 14 residues. CDR3 sequence (DNA): TGTGCCAGCAGTACCACAGGGGGCCAAGAGACCCAGTACTTC. Translation gives CASSTTGGQETQYF.

At least ten counts were recorded for this clonotype. V usage is TRBV20-1 and J usage is TRBJ1-2, with 7 bases identical to TRBD1. Germline V gives CDR1 DFQATT, CDR2 SNEGSKA (reference sequence). The CDR3 is 14 amino acids. V shed 3 bases and J 0 bases; nucleotides not matched to a gene: 4. CDR3 region: CSASRTGANYGYTF. The CDR3 coding sequence is TGCAGTGCTAGCAGGACAGGAGCTAACTATGGCTACACCTTC.

The gene calls are TRBV10-3 and TRBJ1-4; possible D gene TRBD1, 5 bases. The CDR3 length is 15 residues. Germline-derived CDR1 and CDR2 are ENHRY and SYGVKD. Trimming stripped 0 bases from V and 7 bases from J, with 12 bases between. The CDR3 nucleotides are TGTGCCATCAGTGAGTCGAGGGAGAGGGGTGAAAAACTGTTTTTT. Residues: CAISESRERGEKLFF.

At least ten counts were recorded for this clonotype. The CDR3 nucleotides are TGCGCCAGCAGCTTTGGGACAGGGGAAGAGACCCAGTACTTC. The encoded protein is CASSFGTGEETQYF. This chain joins TRBV5-1 and TRBJ2-5; 10 bases agree with TRBD1. V lost 2 bases and J lost 3; bases outside the gene matches: 1. Looked up from germline, CDR1 is SGHRS and CDR2 is YFSETQ. The CDR3 is 14 amino acids.

This clonotype showed up just a few times. The gene calls are TRBV15 and TRBJ1-2; D uncertain. From germline, CDR1 is LNHNV and CDR2 YYDKDF (reference sequence). This CDR3 is 14 amino acids long. V was cut by 0 bases and J by 4 bases, with 9 bases left in between. CDR3 sequence: CATSRDSATYGYTF. CDR3 bases: TGTGCCACCAGCAGAGATTCGGCAACCTATGGCTACACCTTC.

Details on this clonotype: A much more abundant neighbour one base away suggests this may be a read error. This chain joins TRBV5-1 and TRBJ2-5, with TRBD1 matching over 11 bases. The CDR3 has 13 amino acids. The germline CDR1 and CDR2 sequences are SGHRS and YFSETQ. DNA of the CDR3: TGTGCCAGTAGGACAGGGGGCGAAGAGATCCAGTACTTC. Its protein product is CASRTGGEEIQYF.

A note on this clonotype: Possible read error: a much larger clone is one base away. This chain links TRBV14 with TRBJ2-3, with no clear D. Near its end, the DNA agrees better with TRBJ1-5, so the J call may be wrong. This CDR3 contains 13 residues. CDR1 and CDR2 (germline): SGHDN, FVKESK. CDR3: CASSQRRADTQHF. The CDR3, as DNA: TGTGCCAGCAGCCAACGAAGGGCAGATACGCAGCATTTT.